A selection of T cell receptor beta chains follows, all from one sample in a study of cytomegalovirus exposure and HLA in healthy donors. Assay: immunoSEQ multiplex PCR; the TCRdb copy retains only in-frame clones and omits some. There are about 190,000 clones in the sample; 74% occur only once, and approximately 2.8% lies in the top ten. Sequencing was performed on PBMCs. Receptor source: a woman aged 25 to 39 in good health and CMV-seropositive. Both conserved end residues are part of each CDR3. Each record gives: D gene, J gene, V gene, CDR3 protein. D genes are given only for firm matches.

TRBD2	TRBJ2-1	TRBV5-4	CASSVGLAGDEQFF
.	TRBJ2-5	TRBV7-9	CASSLRDSYSQETQYF
.	TRBJ1-5	TRBV2	CASSGSRGDQPQHF
.	TRBJ1-1	TRBV6-1	CASSPQGTEAFF
.	TRBJ2-7	TRBV11-1	CASSLWSGEAYEQYF
TRBD1	TRBJ2-7	TRBV11-2	CASTRTGLSYEQYF
.	TRBJ1-4	TRBV27	CASSKTGIAVTANEKLFF
.	TRBJ2-7	TRBV6-6	CASSYGGEQYF
.	TRBJ2-5	TRBV18	CASSAQGLETQYF
.	TRBJ2-2	TRBV5-4	CASSLAAGRDRELFF
.	TRBJ2-5	TRBV11-1	CASSLWHGGETQYF
TRBD1	TRBJ1-2	TRBV6-1	CASSDRGAYGYTF
.	TRBJ1-3	TRBV29-1	CSVDRGGNTIYF
TRBD1	TRBJ1-3	TRBV9	CASSARWGTGSGNTIYF
TRBD1	TRBJ1-4	TRBV5-6	CASSSTGGWSEKLFF
.	TRBJ2-5	TRBV27	CASSLSEGARETQYF
.	TRBJ1-4	TRBV6-6	CASSYSREKLFF
.	TRBJ1-3	TRBV2	CASSESGSPNRGNTIYF
.	TRBJ2-1	TRBV21-1	CASSKDSGRTTNEQFF
TRBD1	TRBJ1-1	TRBV28	CASRDRGQSTEAFF
TRBD1	TRBJ1-2	TRBV6-5	CASSYSDRDGYTF
.	TRBJ2-5	TRBV28	CAAQSPQETQYF
.	.	TRBV11-2	CASSLLYRDYEQYF
.	TRBJ2-7	TRBV19	CASSISVLYEQYF
.	TRBJ2-1	TRBV6-4	CASSDSEFGEQFF
.	TRBJ1-4	TRBV28	CASSKDSEKLFF
.	TRBJ1-2	TRBV5-5	CASSLNRESGYTF
TRBD2	TRBJ2-1	TRBV11-2	CASEASGSQEQFF
TRBD2	TRBJ2-2	TRBV4-1	CASSQDPGLAGAGELFF
.	.	TRBV6-5	CASRRLSSYEQYF
TRBD2	TRBJ2-3	TRBV27	CASSLRASGRAEYTQYF
TRBD2	TRBJ2-7	TRBV7-2	CASSPIAGPYEQYF
.	TRBJ1-1	TRBV29-1	CSVEGQRKYGEAFF
TRBD2	TRBJ2-1	TRBV19	CASSLTTSGRDNEQFF
TRBD1	TRBJ2-7	TRBV27	CASSRGQGASYEQYF
.	TRBJ1-1	TRBV7-6	CASSPQGYTEASF
.	TRBJ2-1	TRBV16	CASSQGGGEQFF
.	TRBJ1-1	TRBV27	CASSPRGGTEAFF
TRBD2	TRBJ2-3	TRBV5-1	CASSLRREVGTDTQYF
.	TRBJ1-1	TRBV15	CATSRDVYNLKAGDTEAFF
.	TRBJ2-3	TRBV27	CASSLTSRADTQYF
TRBD1	TRBJ2-7	TRBV11-2	CASSLAQDRSQYF
TRBD1	TRBJ1-1	TRBV28	CASSLRGQFTEAFF
.	TRBJ2-7	TRBV6-5	CASSLTGSSYEQYF
TRBD2	TRBJ2-5	TRBV5-1	CASSLARLAGGVETQYF
.	TRBJ2-5	TRBV19	CASSKNSQETQYF
.	TRBJ1-1	TRBV28	CASGYGRNTEAFF
TRBD1	TRBJ2-1	TRBV11-2	CASGHGTDPYNEQFF
TRBD1	TRBJ2-7	TRBV6-1	CASSEAPGQLYEQYF
TRBD1	TRBJ1-3	TRBV5-1	CASSLGRGQTGNTIYF
TRBD2	TRBJ2-1	TRBV6-5	CASSYSASGRRNEQFF
.	TRBJ2-1	TRBV4-1	CASSQDRGQRYTIYNEQFF
.	TRBJ1-1	TRBV6-1	CASSPRLSTEAFF
TRBD2	TRBJ2-3	TRBV9	CASTGGLSTDTQYF
.	TRBJ1-6	TRBV7-6	CASSLAQNSPLHF